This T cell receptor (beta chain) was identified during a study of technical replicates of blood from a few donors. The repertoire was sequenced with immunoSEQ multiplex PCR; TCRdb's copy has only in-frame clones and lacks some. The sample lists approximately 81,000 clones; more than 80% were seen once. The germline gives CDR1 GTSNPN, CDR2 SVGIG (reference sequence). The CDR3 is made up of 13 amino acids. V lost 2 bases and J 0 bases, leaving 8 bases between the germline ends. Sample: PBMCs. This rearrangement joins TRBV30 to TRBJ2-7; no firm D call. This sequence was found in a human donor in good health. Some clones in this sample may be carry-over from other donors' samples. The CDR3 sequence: CAWSKLNSYEQYF. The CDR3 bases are TGTGCCTGGAGTAAACTTAACTCCTACGAGCAGTACTTC.